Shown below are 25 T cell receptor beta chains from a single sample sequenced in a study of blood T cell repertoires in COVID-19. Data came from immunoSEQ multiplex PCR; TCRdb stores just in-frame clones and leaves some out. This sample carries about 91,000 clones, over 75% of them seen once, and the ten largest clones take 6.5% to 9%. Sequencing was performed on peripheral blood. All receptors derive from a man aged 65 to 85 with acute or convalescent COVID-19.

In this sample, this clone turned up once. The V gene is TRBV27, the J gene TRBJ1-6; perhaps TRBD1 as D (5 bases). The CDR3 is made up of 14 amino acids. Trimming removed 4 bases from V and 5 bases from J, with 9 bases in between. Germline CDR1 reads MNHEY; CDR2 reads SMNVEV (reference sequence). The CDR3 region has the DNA TGTGCCAGCAGTTGGGGCGTTAATAATTCACCCCTCCACTTT. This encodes CASSWGVNNSPLHF.

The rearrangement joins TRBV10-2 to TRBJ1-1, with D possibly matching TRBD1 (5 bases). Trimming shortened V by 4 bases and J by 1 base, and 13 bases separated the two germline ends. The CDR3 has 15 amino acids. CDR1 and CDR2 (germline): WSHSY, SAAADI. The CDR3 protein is CASSGGRERNTEAFF. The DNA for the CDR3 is TGCGCCAGCAGTGGGGGGAGGGAGAGGAACACTGAAGCTTTCTTT.

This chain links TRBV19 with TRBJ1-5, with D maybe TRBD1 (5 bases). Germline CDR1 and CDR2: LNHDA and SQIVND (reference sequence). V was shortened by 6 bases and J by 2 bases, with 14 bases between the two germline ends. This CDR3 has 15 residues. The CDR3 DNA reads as TGTGCCAGTAGCGACCTCTCGGGGGGCAATCAGCCCCAGCATTTT. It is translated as CASSDLSGGNQPQHF.

CDR3 region: CASSLLGGRTEAFF. In nucleotides, the CDR3 is TGTGCCAGCAGCTTACTCGGCGGGAGGACTGAAGCTTTCTTT. The genes are TRBV7-2 and TRBJ1-1, with D hard to call. CDR1 and CDR2 (germline): SGHTA, FQGNSA. Trimming shortened V by 2 bases and J by 5 bases, and 12 bases separated the two germline ends. This CDR3 has 14 amino acids.

The CDR3 region is CASSLETTYEQFF. The CDR3 DNA is TGTGCCAGCAGCTTGGAAACGACATATGAGCAGTTCTTC. V is TRBV7-3 and J is TRBJ2-1, with D uncertain. CDR1 and CDR2 from the germline V gene are SGHTA and FQGTGA. This CDR3 has 13 amino acids. Trimming pared 3 bases from V and 8 bases from J, leaving 11 bases between.

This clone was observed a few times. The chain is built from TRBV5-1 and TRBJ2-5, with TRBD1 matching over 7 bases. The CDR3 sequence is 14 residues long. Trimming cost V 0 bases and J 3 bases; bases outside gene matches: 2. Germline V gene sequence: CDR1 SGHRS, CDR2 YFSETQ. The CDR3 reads CASSLEGGKETQYF. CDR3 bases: TGCGCCAGCAGCTTGGAAGGGGGCAAAGAGACCCAGTACTTC.

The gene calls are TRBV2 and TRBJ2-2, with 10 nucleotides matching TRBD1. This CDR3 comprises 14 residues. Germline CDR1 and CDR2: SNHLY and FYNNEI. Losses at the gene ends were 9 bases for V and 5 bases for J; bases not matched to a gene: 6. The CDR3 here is CARGGQGWTGELFF. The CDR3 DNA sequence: TGTGCCAGAGGGGGACAGGGGTGGACCGGGGAGCTGTTTTTT.

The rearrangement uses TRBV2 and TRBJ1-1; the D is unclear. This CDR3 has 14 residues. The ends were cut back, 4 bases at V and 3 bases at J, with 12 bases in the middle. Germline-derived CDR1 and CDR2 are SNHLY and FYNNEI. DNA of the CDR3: TGTGCCAGCAGTGCTTCCGGGTCGCACACTGAAGCTTTCTTT. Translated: CASSASGSHTEAFF.

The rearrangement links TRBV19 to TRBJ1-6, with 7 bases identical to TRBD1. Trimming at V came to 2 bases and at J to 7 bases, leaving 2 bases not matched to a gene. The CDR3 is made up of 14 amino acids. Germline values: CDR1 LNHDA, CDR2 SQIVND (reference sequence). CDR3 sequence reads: CASSIQGGNSPLHF. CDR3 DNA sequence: TGTGCCAGTAGTATACAGGGGGGCAATTCACCCCTCCACTTT.

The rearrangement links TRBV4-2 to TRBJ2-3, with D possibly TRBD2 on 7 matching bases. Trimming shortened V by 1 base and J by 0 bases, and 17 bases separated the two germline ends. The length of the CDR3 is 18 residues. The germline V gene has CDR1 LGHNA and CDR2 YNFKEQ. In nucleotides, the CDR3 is TGTGCCAGCAGCCAAGTATCCCTGAGGGGGGGGAGCACAGATACGCAGTATTTT. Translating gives CASSQVSLRGGSTDTQYF.

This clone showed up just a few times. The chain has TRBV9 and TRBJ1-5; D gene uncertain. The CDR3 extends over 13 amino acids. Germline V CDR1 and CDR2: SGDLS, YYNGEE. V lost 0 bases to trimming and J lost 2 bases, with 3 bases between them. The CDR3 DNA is TGTGCCAGCAGCGTAGCAGGCAATCAGCCCCAGCATTTT. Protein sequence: CASSVAGNQPQHF.

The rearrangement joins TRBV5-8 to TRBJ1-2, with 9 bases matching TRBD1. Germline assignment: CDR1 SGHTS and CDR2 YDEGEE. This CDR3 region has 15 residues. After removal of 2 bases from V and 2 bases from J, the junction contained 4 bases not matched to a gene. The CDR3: CASSFGTGSNYGYTF. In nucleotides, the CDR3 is TGTGCCAGCAGCTTTGGGACAGGGAGCAACTATGGCTACACCTTC. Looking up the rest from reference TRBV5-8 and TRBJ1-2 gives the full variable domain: EAGVTQSPTHLIKTRGQQATLRCSPISGHTSVYWYQQALGLGLQFLLWYDEGEERNRGNFPPRFSGRQFPNYSSELNVNALELEDSALYLCASSFGTGSNYGYTFGSGTRLTVV.

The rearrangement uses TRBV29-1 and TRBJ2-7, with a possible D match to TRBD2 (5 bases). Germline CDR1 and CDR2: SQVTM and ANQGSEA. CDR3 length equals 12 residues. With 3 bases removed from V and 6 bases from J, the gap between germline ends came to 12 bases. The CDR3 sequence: CSVEAGGGEQYF. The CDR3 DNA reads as TGCAGCGTTGAGGCCGGAGGAGGCGAGCAGTACTTC.

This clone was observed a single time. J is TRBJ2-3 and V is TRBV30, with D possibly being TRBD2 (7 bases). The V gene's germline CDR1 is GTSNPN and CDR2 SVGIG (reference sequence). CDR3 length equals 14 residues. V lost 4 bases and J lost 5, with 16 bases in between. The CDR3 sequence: CAWTLGGPGDTQYF. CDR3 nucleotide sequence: TGTGCCTGGACCCTCGGGGGGCCGGGAGATACGCAGTATTTT.

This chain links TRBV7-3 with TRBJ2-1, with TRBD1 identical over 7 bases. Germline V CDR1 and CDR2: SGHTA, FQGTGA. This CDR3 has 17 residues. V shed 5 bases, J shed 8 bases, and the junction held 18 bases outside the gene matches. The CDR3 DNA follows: TGTGCCAGCAGCCAGACAGGGTTAGACCCACTGTTACATGAGCAGTTCTTC. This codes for CASSQTGLDPLLHEQFF.

CDR3 sequence (DNA): TGTGCCAGCAGCCTCGGACATTATAGCAATCAGCCCCAGCATTTT. Its protein is CASSLGHYSNQPQHF. The chain joins TRBV28 to TRBJ1-5; the D gene is possibly TRBD1 (5 bases). Per the germline V gene, CDR1 is MDHEN and CDR2 is SYDVKM. V was trimmed by 6 bases and J by 0 bases, leaving 12 bases between them. The CDR3 has 15 amino acids.

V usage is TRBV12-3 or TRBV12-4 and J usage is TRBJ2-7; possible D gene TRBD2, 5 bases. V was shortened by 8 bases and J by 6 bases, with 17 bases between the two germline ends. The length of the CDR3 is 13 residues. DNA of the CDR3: TGTGCCAGCTGCAAACTAGTTCTAAGCGAGCAGTACTTC. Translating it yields CASCKLVLSEQYF.

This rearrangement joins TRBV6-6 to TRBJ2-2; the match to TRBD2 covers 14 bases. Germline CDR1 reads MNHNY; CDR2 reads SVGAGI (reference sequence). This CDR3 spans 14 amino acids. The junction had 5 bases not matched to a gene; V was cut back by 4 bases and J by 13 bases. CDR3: CASSSGLAGAGLFF. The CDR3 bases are TGTGCCAGCAGTTCGGGACTAGCGGGGGCAGGGCTGTTTTTT.

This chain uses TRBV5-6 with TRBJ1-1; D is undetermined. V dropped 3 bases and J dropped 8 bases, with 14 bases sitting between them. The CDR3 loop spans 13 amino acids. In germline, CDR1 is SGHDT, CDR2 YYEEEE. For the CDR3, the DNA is TGTGCCAGCAGCTCCCGACGTACGGGGGAAGCTTTCTTT. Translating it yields CASSSRRTGEAFF. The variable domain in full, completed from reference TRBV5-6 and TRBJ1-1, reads DAGVTQSPTHLIKTRGQQVTLRCSPKSGHDTVSWYQQALGQGPQFIFQYYEEEERQRGNFPDRFSGHQFPNYSSELNVNALLLGDSALYLCASSSRRTGEAFFGQGTRLTVV.

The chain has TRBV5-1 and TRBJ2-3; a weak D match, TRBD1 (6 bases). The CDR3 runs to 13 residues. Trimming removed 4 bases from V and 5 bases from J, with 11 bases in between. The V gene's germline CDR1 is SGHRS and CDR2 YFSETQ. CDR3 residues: CASSGLRGDTQYF. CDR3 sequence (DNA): TGCGCCAGCAGCGGCCTCAGGGGAGATACGCAGTATTTT.

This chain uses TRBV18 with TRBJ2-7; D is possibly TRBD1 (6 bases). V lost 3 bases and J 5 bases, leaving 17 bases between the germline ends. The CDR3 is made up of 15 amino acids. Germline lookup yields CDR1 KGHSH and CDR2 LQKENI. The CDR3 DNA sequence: TGTGCCAGCTCACCCCCGTGGACAGCAACGAACGAGCAGTACTTC. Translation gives CASSPPWTATNEQYF.

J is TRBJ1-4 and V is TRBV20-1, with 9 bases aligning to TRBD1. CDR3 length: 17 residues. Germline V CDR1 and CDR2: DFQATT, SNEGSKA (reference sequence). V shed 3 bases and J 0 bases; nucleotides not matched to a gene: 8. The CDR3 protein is CSASKRGQGATNEKLFF. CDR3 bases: TGCAGTGCTAGTAAGAGGGGACAGGGTGCAACTAATGAAAAACTGTTTTTT.

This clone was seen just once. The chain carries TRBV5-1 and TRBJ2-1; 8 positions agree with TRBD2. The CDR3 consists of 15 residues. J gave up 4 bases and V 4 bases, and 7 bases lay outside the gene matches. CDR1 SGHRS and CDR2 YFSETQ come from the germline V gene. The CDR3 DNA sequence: TGCGCCAGCAGCCCCGGGGGGGCCAGTTACAATGAGCAGTTCTTC. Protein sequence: CASSPGGASYNEQFF.

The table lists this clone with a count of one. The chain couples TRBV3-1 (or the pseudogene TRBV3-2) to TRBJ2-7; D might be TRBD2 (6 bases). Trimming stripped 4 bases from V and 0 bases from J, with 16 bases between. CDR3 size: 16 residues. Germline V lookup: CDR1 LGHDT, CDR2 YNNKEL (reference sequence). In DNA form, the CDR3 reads TGTGCCAGCAGCCCTACCCTAGCGATTAGCTCCTACGAGCAGTACTTC. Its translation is CASSPTLAISSYEQYF.

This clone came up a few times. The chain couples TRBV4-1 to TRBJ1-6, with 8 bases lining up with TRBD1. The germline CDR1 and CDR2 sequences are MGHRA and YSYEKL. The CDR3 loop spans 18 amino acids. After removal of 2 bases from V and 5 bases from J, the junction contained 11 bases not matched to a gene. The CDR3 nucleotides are TGCGCCAGCAGCCAAATAAGACAGGGGCCATTTAATAATTCACCCCTCCACTTT. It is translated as CASSQIRQGPFNNSPLHF.